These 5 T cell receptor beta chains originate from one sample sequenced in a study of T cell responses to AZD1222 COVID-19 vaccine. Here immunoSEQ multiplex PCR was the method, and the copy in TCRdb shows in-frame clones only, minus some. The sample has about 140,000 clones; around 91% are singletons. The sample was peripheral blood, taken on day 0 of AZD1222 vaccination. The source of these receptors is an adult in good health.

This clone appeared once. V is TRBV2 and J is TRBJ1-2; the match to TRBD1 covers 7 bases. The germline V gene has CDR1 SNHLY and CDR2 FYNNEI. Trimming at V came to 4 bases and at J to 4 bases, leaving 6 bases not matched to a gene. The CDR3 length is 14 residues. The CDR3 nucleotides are TGTGCCAGCAGTGGGGACCAGGGGGGCTATGGCTACACCTTC. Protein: CASSGDQGGYGYTF. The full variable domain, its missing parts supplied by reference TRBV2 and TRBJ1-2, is EPEVTQTPSHQVTQMGQEVILRCVPISNHLYFYWYRQILGQKVEFLVSFYNNEISEKSEIFDDQFSVERPDGSNFTLKIRSTKLEDSAMYFCASSGDQGGYGYTFGSGTRLTVV.

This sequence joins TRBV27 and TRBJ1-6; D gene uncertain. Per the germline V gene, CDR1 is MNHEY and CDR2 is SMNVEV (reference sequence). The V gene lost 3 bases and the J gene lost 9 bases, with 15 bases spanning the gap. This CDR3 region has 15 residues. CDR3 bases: TGTGCCAGCAGTTTTCGCACAAGGGTCTTTTCACCCCTCCACTTT. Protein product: CASSFRTRVFSPLHF.

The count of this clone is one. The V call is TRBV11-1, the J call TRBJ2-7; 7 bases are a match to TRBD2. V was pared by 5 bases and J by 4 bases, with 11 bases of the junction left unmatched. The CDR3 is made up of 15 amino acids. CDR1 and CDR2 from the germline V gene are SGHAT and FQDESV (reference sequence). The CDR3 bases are TGTGCCAGCAGCGTCCCCAGCGGGAACCCGTACGAGCAGTACTTC. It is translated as CASSVPSGNPYEQYF.

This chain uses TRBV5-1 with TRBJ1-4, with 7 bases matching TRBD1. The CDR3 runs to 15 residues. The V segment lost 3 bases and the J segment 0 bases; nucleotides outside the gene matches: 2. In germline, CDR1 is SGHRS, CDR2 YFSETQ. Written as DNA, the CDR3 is TGCGCCAGCAGCTGGGGGACAGCAACTAATGAAAAACTGTTTTTT. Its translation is CASSWGTATNEKLFF. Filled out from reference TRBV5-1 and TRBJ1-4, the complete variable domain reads KAGVTQTPRYLIKTRGQQVTLSCSPISGHRSVSWYQQTPGQGLQFLFEYFSETQRNKGNFPGRFSGRQFSNSRSEMNVSTLELGDSALYLCASSWGTATNEKLFFGSGTQLSVL.

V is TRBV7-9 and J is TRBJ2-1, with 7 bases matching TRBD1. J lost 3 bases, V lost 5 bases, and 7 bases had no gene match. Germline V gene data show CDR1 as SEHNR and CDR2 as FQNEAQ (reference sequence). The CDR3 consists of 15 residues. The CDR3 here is CASSEPNRGYNEQFF. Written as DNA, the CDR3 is TGTGCCAGCAGCGAGCCCAACAGGGGCTACAATGAGCAGTTCTTC.